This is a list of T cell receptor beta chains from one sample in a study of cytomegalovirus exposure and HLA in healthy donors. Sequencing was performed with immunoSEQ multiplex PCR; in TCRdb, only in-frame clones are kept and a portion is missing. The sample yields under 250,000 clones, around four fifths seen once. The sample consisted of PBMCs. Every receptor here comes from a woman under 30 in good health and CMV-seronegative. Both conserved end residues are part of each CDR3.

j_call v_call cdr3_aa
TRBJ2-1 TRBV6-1 CATRPRDRGYNEQFF
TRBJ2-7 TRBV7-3 CASSPTGGEQYF
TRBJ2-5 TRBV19 CASKKTSGRGTQYF
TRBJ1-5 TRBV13 CASSRRGPRINQPQHF
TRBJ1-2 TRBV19 CASTQRDYGYTF
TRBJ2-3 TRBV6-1 CASSERKDTQYF
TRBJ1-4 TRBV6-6 CASSYLGAHRFF
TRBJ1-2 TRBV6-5 CASSPDRGPYGYTF
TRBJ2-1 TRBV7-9 CASSLSLSGLIEQFF
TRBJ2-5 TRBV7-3 CASSLTNQETQYF
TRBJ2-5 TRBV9 CASSPAGTSGRFGGTQYF
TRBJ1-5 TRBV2 CASSEEQGANQPQHF
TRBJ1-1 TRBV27 CASSGNLGLNTEAFF
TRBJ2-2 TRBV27 CATSEGLVFGELFF
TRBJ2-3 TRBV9 CASSASGRFTDTQYF
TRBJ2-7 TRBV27 CASSLSGTGYYEQYF
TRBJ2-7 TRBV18 CASSPAGTGVYEQYF
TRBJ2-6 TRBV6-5 CASTVRVSGANVLTF
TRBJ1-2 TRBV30 CAWNPNGNYGYTF
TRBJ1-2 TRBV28 CASRRTGADYGYTF
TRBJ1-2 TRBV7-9 CASTQSGDGYTF
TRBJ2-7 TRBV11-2 CASSFWGEQYF
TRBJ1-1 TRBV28 CASIAGNTEAFF
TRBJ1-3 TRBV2 CASSARLSSGNTIYF
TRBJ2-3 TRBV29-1 CSARTAPTDTQYF
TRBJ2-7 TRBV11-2 CASSLKGTASYEQYF
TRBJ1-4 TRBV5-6 CASSSGGGLEEKLFF
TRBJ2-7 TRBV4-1 CASSQELVRTNLRLEQYF
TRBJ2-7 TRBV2 CASTSRAPNYEQYF
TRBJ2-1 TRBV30 CAWSSAGGRREQFF
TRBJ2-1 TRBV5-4 CASSPGGRGRNNEQFF
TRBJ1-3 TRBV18 CASSPGQISGNTIYF
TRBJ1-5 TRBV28 CASSVQSGGHQPQHF
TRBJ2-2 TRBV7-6 CASSLGPYTGELFF
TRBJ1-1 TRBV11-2 CASSLRLGVNTEAFF
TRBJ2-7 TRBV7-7 CASSLNVGQGTYEQYF
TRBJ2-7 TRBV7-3 CASSSQNRNLEQYF
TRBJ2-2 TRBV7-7 CASSFGHSNTGELFF
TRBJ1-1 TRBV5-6 CASSCGPIWENPEAFF
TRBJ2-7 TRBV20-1 CSAGTGYEQYF
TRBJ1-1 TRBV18 CASSPDGMNTEAFF
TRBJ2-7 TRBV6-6 CASSRESSYEQYF
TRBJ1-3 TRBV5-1 CASSNGNTIYF
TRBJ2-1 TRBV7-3 CASSLQDRGGGEQFF
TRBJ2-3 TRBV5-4 CASSSQENDTQYF
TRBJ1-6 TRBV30 CAWSESRGKSPLHF
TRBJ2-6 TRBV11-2 CASSFSLDRGPGANVLTF
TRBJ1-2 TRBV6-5 CASSSPGQGIDGYTF
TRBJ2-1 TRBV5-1 CASSPRLAGATSGEQFF
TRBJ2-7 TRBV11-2 CASSLRVTRDFQASYEQYF
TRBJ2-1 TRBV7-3 CASSLTGDEQFF
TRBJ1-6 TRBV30 CASQNPLYSPLHF
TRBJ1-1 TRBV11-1 CASQSSQNTEAFF
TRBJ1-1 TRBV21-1 CASARSRGEAFF